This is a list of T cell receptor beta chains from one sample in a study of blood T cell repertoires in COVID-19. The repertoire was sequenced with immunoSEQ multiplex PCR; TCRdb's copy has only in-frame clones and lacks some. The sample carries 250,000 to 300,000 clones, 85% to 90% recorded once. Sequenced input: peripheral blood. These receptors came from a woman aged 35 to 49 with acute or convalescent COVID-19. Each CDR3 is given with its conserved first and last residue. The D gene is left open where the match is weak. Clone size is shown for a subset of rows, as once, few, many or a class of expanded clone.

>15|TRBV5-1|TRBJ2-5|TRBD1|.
CASSWQQGVRETQYF
TGCGCCAGCAGTTGGCAACAGGGGGTCAGGGAGACCCAGTACTTC
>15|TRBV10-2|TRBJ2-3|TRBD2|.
CASRVAGTGTDTQYF
TGCGCCAGCAGGGTAGCGGGGACTGGCACAGATACGCAGTATTTT
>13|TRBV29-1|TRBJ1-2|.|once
CSVDGGRGDGYTF
TGCAGCGTTGACGGGGGACGGGGAGATGGCTACACCTTC
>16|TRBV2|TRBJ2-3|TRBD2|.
CASSEGLAGVGDTQYF
TGTGCCAGCAGTGAAGGGCTAGCGGGGGTCGGAGATACGCAGTATTTT
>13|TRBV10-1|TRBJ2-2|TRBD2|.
CASSSGDTGELFF
TGCGCCAGCAGTAGCGGGGACACCGGGGAGCTGTTTTTT
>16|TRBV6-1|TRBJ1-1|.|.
CASSGQGRQGNTEAFF
TGTGCCAGCAGTGGGCAGGGCCGCCAGGGGAACACTGAAGCTTTCTTT
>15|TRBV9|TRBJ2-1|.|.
CASSDGLNSYNEQFF
TGTGCCAGCAGCGACGGACTGAATTCCTACAATGAGCAGTTCTTC
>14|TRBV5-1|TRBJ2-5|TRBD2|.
CASSRAGTTETQYF
TGCGCCAGCAGCCGAGCAGGGACTACGGAGACCCAGTACTTC
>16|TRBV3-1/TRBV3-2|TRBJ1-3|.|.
CASSQVGPRAGNTIYF
TGTGCCAGCAGCCAAGTCGGTCCCAGGGCTGGAAACACCATATATTTT
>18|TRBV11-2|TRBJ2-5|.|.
CASSLGQAPKISQETQYF
TGTGCCAGCAGCTTAGGGCAGGCCCCAAAAATCTCCCAAGAGACCCAGTACTTC
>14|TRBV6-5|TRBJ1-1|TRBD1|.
CASSYTGGHTEAFF
TGTGCCAGCAGTTATACAGGGGGACACACTGAAGCTTTCTTT
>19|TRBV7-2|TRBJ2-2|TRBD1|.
CASPRPPDRGHNNTGELFF
TGTGCCAGCCCCAGACCCCCGGACAGGGGGCATAACAACACCGGGGAGCTGTTTTTT
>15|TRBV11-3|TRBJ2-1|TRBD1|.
CASSLDNRGYSEQFF
TGTGCCAGCAGCTTAGATAACAGGGGATATAGTGAGCAGTTCTTC
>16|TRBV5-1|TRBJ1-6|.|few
CASSLDPESYNSPLHF
TGCGCCAGCAGCTTGGACCCGGAGTCCTATAATTCACCCCTCCACTTT
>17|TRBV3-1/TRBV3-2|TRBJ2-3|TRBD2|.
CASSREQVGGGTDTQYF
TGTGCCAGCAGCCGCGAGCAGGTTGGCGGGGGGACAGATACGCAGTATTTT
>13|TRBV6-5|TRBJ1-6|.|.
CASSRQVNSPLHF
TGTGCCAGCAGCCGACAGGTGAATTCACCCCTCCACTTT
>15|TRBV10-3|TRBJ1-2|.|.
CAISESIWGPIGYTF
TGTGCCATCAGTGAGTCGATTTGGGGGCCGATTGGCTACACCTTC
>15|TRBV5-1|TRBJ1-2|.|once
CASSSTGDIVYGYTF
TGCGCCAGCAGCTCCACCGGGGACATCGTTTATGGCTACACCTTC
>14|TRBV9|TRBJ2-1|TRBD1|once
CASSVGAGGNEQFF
TGTGCCAGCAGCGTAGGGGCAGGGGGCAATGAGCAGTTCTTC
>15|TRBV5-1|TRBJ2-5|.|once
CASSLLTGSQETQYF
TGCGCCAGCAGCTTGTTAACAGGCTCCCAAGAGACCCAGTACTTC
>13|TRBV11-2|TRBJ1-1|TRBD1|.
CASSPSGQAGAFF
TGTGCCAGCAGCCCCTCCGGACAGGCCGGGGCTTTCTTT
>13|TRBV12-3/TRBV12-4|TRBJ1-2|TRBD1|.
CASSLSTGGRGTF
TGTGCCAGCAGTTTATCAACAGGGGGCAGGGGCACCTTC
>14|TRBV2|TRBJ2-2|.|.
CASSSDSYTGELFF
TGTGCCAGCAGTTCCGACAGCTACACCGGGGAGCTGTTTTTT
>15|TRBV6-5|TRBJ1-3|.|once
CASSYSSVDGNTIYF
TGTGCCAGCAGTTACTCGTCTGTAGATGGAAACACCATATATTTT
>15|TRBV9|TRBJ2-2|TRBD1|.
CASSVVGTARGELFF
TGTGCCAGCAGCGTAGTGGGGACAGCCCGAGGGGAGCTGTTTTTT
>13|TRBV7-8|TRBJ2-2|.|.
CASSARGSGELFF
TGTGCCAGCAGCGCCAGGGGTTCCGGGGAGCTGTTTTTT
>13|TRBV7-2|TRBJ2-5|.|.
CASSLARAETQYF
TGTGCCAGCAGCTTAGCCAGGGCAGAGACCCAGTACTTC
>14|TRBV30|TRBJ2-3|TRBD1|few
CAWSGDSPTDTQYF
TGTGCCTGGAGTGGGGACAGCCCCACAGATACGCAGTATTTT
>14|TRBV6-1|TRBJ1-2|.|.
CASSEFSGVYGYTF
TGTGCCAGCAGTGAGTTTTCAGGGGTCTATGGCTACACCTTC
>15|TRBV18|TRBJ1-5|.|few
CASSPKPGNNQPQHF
TGTGCCAGCTCACCAAAACCGGGGAACAATCAGCCCCAGCATTTT
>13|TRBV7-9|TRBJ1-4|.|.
CASSPYTNEKLFF
TGTGCCAGCAGCCCCTACACTAATGAAAAACTGTTTTTT